The following is a TCR beta chain sequence with its context. Its antigen remains undetermined. Per-base qualities were not stored, and no clone one base away is much larger. This sample is drawn from a study of T cell repertoires in cytomegalovirus infection (dated by TCRdb to the late 2010s). About the study as a whole: Donor HLA type was relevant to the analysis, as public TCR beta signatures indicated carriage of CMV infection together with the matching HLA type.

General findings and caveats noted by the study authors: In both this cohort and an independent roughly 350-donor cohort, the cumulative frequency of public TCR beta family members distinguished carriers of CMV infection plus the relevant HLA type. The ex vivo response was dominated by HLA-C-restricted CMV-specific TCR beta clonotypes, which also provided the single most frequent clonotype in two of eight donors.

The CDR3 contains 11 residues, cysteine and phenylalanine counted. Only CDR3 DNA remains: 33 bases, in frame from the first base. Looking up the germline V gene (reference sequence) yields CDR1 DFQATT and CDR2 SNEGSKA. V lost 3 bases and J lost 8 bases; the stretch between them is 8 bases long. Reads for this sample came from an Illumina HiSeq 1500. The public reads were run again by TCRdb, first through fastp at Q25 and then through MiXCR, and only productive beta chains were kept. Rows are combined by CDR3 protein, so each entry shows the most common genes and DNA. Across this sample there are 350,000 to 500,000 distinct CDR3 sequences, with roughly 30% seen only once. Roughly 15% of the sample rests with the top ten.

Rearrangement joined TRBV20-1 to TRBJ2-1, with the D gene too uncertain to name. This TCR came from a human donor in good health (CMV status not recorded). Some clones in this sample may be carry-over from other donors' samples. The material sequenced was PBMCs. The CDR3 reads CSASSVDEQFF. The sequenced DNA is TGCAGTGCTAGCTCGGTGGATGAGCAGTTCTTC.